This TCR beta chain comes out of a study of blood T cell repertoires in COVID-19. Original methodology: From reference gene primer amplification, estimates of nucleated cell counts were derived. Libraries were prepared by immunoSEQ multiplex PCR; TCRdb keeps only in-frame clonotypes and omits some of them. V and J calls plus clone size are reproduced from that table; the DNA served to infer D and trimming. This sample has roughly 120,000 clones, with around 85% found just once. The J segment lost 2 bases and the V segment lost 8 bases, leaving 7 bases of the junction unmatched. The CDR3 spans 15 residues. In germline, CDR1 is SGHTA, CDR2 FQGNSA.

J is TRBJ2-7 and V is TRBV7-2; 12 nucleotides match TRBD2. Material for sequencing was peripheral blood. This clonotype originated in a woman older than 75 with COVID-19, enrolled during active disease. The DNA of the CDR3 is TGTGCCAGCGGGCTAGCGGGAGGGGACACCTACGAGCAGTACTTC. This gives the protein CASGLAGGDTYEQYF.